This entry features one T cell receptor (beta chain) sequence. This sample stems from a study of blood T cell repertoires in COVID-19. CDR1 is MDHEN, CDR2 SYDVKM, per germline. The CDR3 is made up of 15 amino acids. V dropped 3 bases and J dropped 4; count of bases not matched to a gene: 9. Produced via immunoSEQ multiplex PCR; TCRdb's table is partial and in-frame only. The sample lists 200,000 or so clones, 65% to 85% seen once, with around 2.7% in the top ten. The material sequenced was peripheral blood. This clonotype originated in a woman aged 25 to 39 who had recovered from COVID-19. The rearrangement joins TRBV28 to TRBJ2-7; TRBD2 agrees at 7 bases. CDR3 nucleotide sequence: TGTGCCAGCAGTTTGACGAGCGGGAACGCATACGAGCAGTACTTC. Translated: CASSLTSGNAYEQYF.